One and the same sample provided the 18 T cell receptor beta chains below, sequenced in a study of T cells in Graves' hyperthyroidism and ophthalmopathy. There were TCR beta CDR3 regions amplified from RNA transcripts. HTBI primers were the set used in a first-round RT-PCR of the TCR CDR3. TCRdb reanalysed the multiplex PCR reads using MiXCR and keeps one entry per CDR3 protein. The table has some 300,000 distinct CDR3 sequences, roughly 14% seen once. Source material: blood. These receptors originate from a woman aged 25 to 39 with Graves' hyperthyroidism that later progressed to Graves' ophthalmopathy.

This clonotype was detected ten times or more. The V and J genes are TRBV7-3 and TRBJ2-2; D unresolved. CDR1 and CDR2 (germline): SGHTA, FQGTGA. The V gene lost 4 bases and the J gene lost 6 bases, with 15 bases spanning the gap. The CDR3 contains 15 residues. CDR3 DNA: TGTGCCAGCAGCTCCATCGGGTCACACGCCGGGGAGCTGTTTTTT. Protein: CASSSIGSHAGELFF.

The chain carries TRBV19 and TRBJ1-3; D unresolved. Looked up from germline, CDR1 is LNHDA and CDR2 is SQIVND (reference sequence). This CDR3 is 13 amino acids long. With 5 bases removed from V and 2 bases from J, the gap between germline ends came to 7 bases. The CDR3 coding sequence is TGTGCCAGTAGTTCCGGGCCTGGAAACACCATATATTTT. Protein sequence: CASSSGPGNTIYF.

This clonotype was seen a handful of times. The chain uses TRBV5-8 and TRBJ2-2; the D is unclear. This CDR3 is built from 12 residues. V was pared by 4 bases and J by 7 bases, with 8 bases between. Germline values: CDR1 SGHTS, CDR2 YDEGEE. CDR3 in amino acids: CASSVWGGELFF. CDR3 nucleotides: TGTGCCAGCAGCGTTTGGGGCGGGGAGCTGTTTTTT.

This clonotype has more than one count but fewer than ten. The rearrangement uses TRBV19 and TRBJ1-5; the D gene is possibly TRBD1 (6 bases). The CDR3 has 17 amino acids. V was shortened by 3 bases and J by 1 base, with 16 bases between the two germline ends. Germline loops: CDR1 LNHDA, CDR2 SQIVND (reference sequence). The CDR3 coding sequence is TGTGCCAGTAGTATGGATTGGGGGGCTATCAGCAATCAGCCCCAGCATTTT. It translates to CASSMDWGAISNQPQHF.

This clonotype was counted many times. The genes are TRBV7-3 and TRBJ2-7, with D unclear. Trimming shortened V by 5 bases and J by 5 bases, and 22 bases separated the two germline ends. CDR1 SGHTA and CDR2 FQGTGA come from the germline V gene. The CDR3 loop spans 16 amino acids. CDR3 protein: CASSLSPGNSLDEQYF. The CDR3 DNA sequence: TGTGCCAGCAGCCTCTCCCCCGGTAATTCCTTGGACGAGCAGTACTTC.

This clonotype was picked up many times. J is TRBJ2-5 and V is TRBV7-2; D is perhaps TRBD2 (5 bases). Germline V gives CDR1 SGHTA, CDR2 FQGNSA. Trimming took off 4 bases at V and 9 bases at J, with 21 bases between the two ends. The CDR3 consists of 15 residues. CDR3 residues: CASSSTPGQVGAQYF. CDR3 coding DNA: TGTGCCAGCAGCTCAACTCCGGGCCAAGTCGGGGCCCAGTACTTC. Based on the CDR3 plus reference TRBV7-2 and TRBJ2-5, the full variable domain is GAGVSQSPSNKVTEKGKDVELRCDPISGHTALYWYRQSLGQGLEFLIYFQGNSAPDKSGLPSDRFSAERTGGSVSTLTIQRTQQEDSAVYLCASSSTPGQVGAQYFGPGTRLLVL.

This clonotype has just a few counts. The chain combines TRBV28 with TRBJ2-7; 7 bases fit TRBD1. Unmatched junction bases numbered 7, after V lost 8 bases and J lost 0 bases. The CDR3 length is 14 residues. In germline, CDR1 is MDHEN, CDR2 SYDVKM. The CDR3: CASARDRFSYEQYF. Written as DNA, the CDR3 is TGTGCCAGCGCCCGGGACAGATTCTCCTACGAGCAGTACTTC.

The rearrangement uses TRBV7-6 and TRBJ2-3; 10 bases match TRBD2. Germline assignment: CDR1 SGHVS and CDR2 FNYEAQ. CDR3 length equals 14 residues. V lost 11 bases and J lost 1; bases outside the gene matches: 6. The CDR3 nucleotides are TGTGCCGCCGGGACTAGCGCCCGCACAGATACGCAGTATTTT. This translates into CAAGTSARTDTQYF.

This clonotype was recorded at least ten times. The CDR3 spells CSARDWGQGPETQYF. CDR3 nucleotide sequence: TGCAGTGCTAGAGATTGGGGCCAAGGGCCAGAGACCCAGTACTTC. The genes are TRBV20-1 and TRBJ2-5, with D perhaps matching TRBD1 (5 bases). The V gene lost 0 bases and the J gene lost 4 bases, with 15 bases spanning the gap. Germline V gives CDR1 DFQATT, CDR2 SNEGSKA (reference sequence). The CDR3 is made up of 15 amino acids.

This clonotype was observed at least ten times. The rearrangement links TRBV28 to TRBJ1-5; D remains ambiguous. This CDR3 region has 11 residues. CDR1 MDHEN and CDR2 SYDVKM come from the germline V gene. Trimming cost V 5 bases and J 5 bases, with 4 bases left between them. The CDR3 DNA reads TGTGCCAGCAGTCTCGATCAGCCCCAGCATTTT. Protein: CASSLDQPQHF. The whole variable domain, filled in from reference TRBV28 and TRBJ1-5, reads DVKVTQSSRYLVKRTGEKVFLECVQDMDHENMFWYRQDPGLGLRLIYFSYDVKMKEKGDIPEGYSVSREKKERFSLILESASTNQTSMYLCASSLDQPQHFGDGTRLSIL.

The chain combines TRBV24-1 with TRBJ2-1; 8 bases are a match to TRBD2. Germline CDR1 is KGHDR and CDR2 is SFDVKD. CDR3 length: 17 residues. The V gene end was trimmed by 2 bases and the J gene end by 7 bases; junction bases not matched to a gene: 12. CDR3 sequence reads: CATSDSPGAGARNEQFF. In DNA form, the CDR3 reads TGTGCCACCAGTGATTCCCCGGGAGCGGGAGCGAGGAATGAGCAGTTCTTC.

This rearrangement joins TRBV11-2 to TRBJ1-6, with D uncertain. V was clipped by 1 base and J by 9 bases, with 16 bases between them. Germline V CDR1 and CDR2: SGHAT, FQNNGV. The CDR3 extends over 16 amino acids. The CDR3 DNA is TGTGCCAGCAGCTTAGTCTCGAGGGCCCTAAGTTCACCCCTCCACTTT. Its translation: CASSLVSRALSSPLHF.

This clonotype was seen many times. This chain uses TRBV20-1 with TRBJ2-7; 7 nucleotides match TRBD1. With 3 bases clipped from V and 4 bases from J, the junction kept 6 bases outside the gene matches. This CDR3 is built from 13 residues. CDR1 and CDR2 (germline): DFQATT, SNEGSKA (reference sequence). CDR3 DNA sequence: TGCAGTGCTAGGACCAGGGGGTGGTACGAGCAGTACTTC. It specifies CSARTRGWYEQYF.

Ten or more counts support this clonotype. This sequence joins TRBV24-1 and TRBJ2-3; TRBD2 is a possible D gene (5 bases). V was cut by 7 bases and J by 2 bases, with 12 bases left in between. This CDR3 comprises 14 residues. Germline CDR1 reads KGHDR; CDR2 reads SFDVKD. The CDR3 protein is CATSHSDHTDTQYF. The CDR3 DNA reads TGTGCCACCAGCCATAGCGACCACACAGATACGCAGTATTTT.

This clonotype has ten or more counts. The CDR3 loop reads CATSDRGDRVGGYTF. CDR3 DNA sequence: TGTGCCACCAGCGATAGGGGGGACAGAGTGGGTGGCTACACCTTC. The chain uses TRBV15 and TRBJ1-2; 7 bases fit TRBD1. V was clipped by 5 bases and J by 7 bases; unmatched bases: 13. The CDR3 length is 15 residues. CDR1 and CDR2 (germline): LNHNV, YYDKDF (reference sequence). Supplemented by reference TRBV15 and TRBJ1-2, the full variable domain reads DAMVIQNPRYQVTQFGKPVTLSCSQTLNHNVMYWYQQKSSQAPKLLFHYYDKDFNNEADTPDNFQSRRPNTSFCFLDIRSPGLGDTAMYLCATSDRGDRVGGYTFGSGTRLTVV.

This clonotype was recorded many times. This sequence joins TRBV6-5 and TRBJ2-1; 7 bases map to TRBD2. J lost 8 bases, V lost 0 bases, and 7 bases had no gene match. CDR1 is MNHEY, CDR2 SVGAGI, per germline. This CDR3 is 15 amino acids long. The CDR3 loop is CASSYSGSSGDEQFF. The CDR3 region has the DNA TGTGCCAGCAGTTACTCGGGTTCGAGCGGGGATGAGCAGTTCTTC.

This clonotype was observed at least ten times. V and J are TRBV5-4 and TRBJ2-3; 9 bases align to TRBD2. CDR3 length: 16 amino acids. Germline-derived CDR1 and CDR2 are SGHNT and YYREEE (reference sequence). V was clipped by 5 bases and J by 5 bases; unmatched bases: 12. Here the CDR3 DNA reads TGTGCCAGCAGTTCTATTGCGGGAGGGCAGGTAGATACGCAGTATTTT. Protein sequence: CASSSIAGGQVDTQYF.

This clonotype was seen many times. The chain couples TRBV28 to TRBJ2-3; D remains ambiguous. Germline values: CDR1 MDHEN, CDR2 SYDVKM. The ends were cut back, 4 bases at V and 4 bases at J, with 12 bases in the middle. The CDR3 contains 14 residues. DNA for the CDR3: TGTGCCAGCAGTTCCAACCTGAGTCCAGATACGCAGTATTTT. Residues: CASSSNLSPDTQYF.